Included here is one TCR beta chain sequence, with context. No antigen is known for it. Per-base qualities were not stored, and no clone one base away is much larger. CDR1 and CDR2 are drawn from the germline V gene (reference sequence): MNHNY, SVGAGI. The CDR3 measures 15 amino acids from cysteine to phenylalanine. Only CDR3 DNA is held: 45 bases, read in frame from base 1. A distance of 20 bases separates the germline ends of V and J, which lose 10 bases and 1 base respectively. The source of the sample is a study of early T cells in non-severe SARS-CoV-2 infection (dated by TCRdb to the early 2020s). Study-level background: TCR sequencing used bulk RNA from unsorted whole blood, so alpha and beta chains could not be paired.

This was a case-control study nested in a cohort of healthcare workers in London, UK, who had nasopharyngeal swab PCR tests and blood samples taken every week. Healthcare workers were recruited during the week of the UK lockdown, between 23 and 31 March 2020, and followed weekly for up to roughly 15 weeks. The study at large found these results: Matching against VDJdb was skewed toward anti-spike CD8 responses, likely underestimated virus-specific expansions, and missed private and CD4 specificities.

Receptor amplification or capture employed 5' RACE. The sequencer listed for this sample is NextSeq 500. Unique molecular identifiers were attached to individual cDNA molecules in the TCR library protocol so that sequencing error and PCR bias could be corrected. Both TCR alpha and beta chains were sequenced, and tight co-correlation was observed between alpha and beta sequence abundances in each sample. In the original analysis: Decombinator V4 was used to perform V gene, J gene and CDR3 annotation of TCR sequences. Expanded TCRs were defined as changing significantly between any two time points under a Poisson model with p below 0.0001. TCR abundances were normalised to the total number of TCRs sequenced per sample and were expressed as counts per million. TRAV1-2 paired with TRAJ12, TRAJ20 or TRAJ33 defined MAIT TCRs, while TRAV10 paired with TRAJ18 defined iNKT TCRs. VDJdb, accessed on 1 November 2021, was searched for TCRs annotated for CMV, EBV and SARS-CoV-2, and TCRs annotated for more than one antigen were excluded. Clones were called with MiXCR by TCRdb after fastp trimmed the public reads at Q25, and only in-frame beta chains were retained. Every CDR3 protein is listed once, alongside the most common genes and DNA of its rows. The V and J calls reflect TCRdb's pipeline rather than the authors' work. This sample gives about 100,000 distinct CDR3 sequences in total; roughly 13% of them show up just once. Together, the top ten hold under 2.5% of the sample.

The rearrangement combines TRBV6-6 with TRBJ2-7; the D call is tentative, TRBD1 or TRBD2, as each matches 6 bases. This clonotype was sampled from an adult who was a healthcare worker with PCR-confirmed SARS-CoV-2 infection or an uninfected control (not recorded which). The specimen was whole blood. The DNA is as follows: TGTGCCACCAAAGGGGGGTTAGGGGAATCCTACGAGCAGTACTTC. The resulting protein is CATKGGLGESYEQYF.